This passage covers 23 T cell receptor beta chains from one sample sequenced in a study of shared clonotypes between healthy human individuals. TCRdb keeps only in-frame clones here, not all; method: immunoSEQ multiplex PCR. The table has 950,000 to 1,200,000 clones, 70% to 80% seen once; the top ten hold more than 0.85%. Sequencing was carried out using memory CD4+ T cells from PBMCs. Subset: CD45RA-negative fraction. The receptors originated from a man between 18 and 29 years old in good health. Some clones in this sample may be carry-over from other donors' samples.

With respect to this clone: Other DNA sequences of this sample code for an identical CDR3. J is TRBJ1-2 and V is TRBV28; D is possibly TRBD1 (5 bases). The germline V gene has CDR1 MDHEN and CDR2 SYDVKM. The V end was cut by 5 bases, the J end by 4 bases, with 11 bases between. The CDR3 is 13 residues long. The CDR3: CASSPGGGYGYTF. Written as DNA, the CDR3 is TGTGCCAGCAGTCCCGGGGGGGGCTATGGCTACACCTTC.

As concerns this clone: A much larger clone lies one base from this, so it may be a read error. This sample also contains other DNA sequences that code for the same CDR3. V usage is TRBV29-1 and J usage is TRBJ1-4; D ambiguous. The germline V gene encodes CDR1 SQVTM and CDR2 ANQGSEA. The CDR3 length is 12 residues. The CDR3 sequence is CSARDLGEKLFF. For the CDR3, the DNA is TGTAGCGCTCGGGATCTAGGCGAAAAACTGTTTTTT. Supplemented by reference TRBV29-1 and TRBJ1-4, the full variable domain reads SAVISQKPSRDICQRGTSLTIQCQVDSQVTMMFWYRQQPGQSLTLIATANQGSEATYESGFVIDKFPISRPNLTFSTLTVSNMSPEDSSIYLCSARDLGEKLFFGSGTQLSVL.

The V and J genes are TRBV9 and TRBJ2-3, with TRBD2 matching over 10 bases. Germline V lookup: CDR1 SGDLS, CDR2 YYNGEE. J gave up 3 bases and V 4 bases, and 8 bases lay outside the gene matches. This CDR3 contains 16 residues. CDR3 nucleotides: TGTGCCAGCAGCTCCACTAGCGGGACGGTAACAGATACGCAGTATTTT. Amino acid sequence: CASSSTSGTVTDTQYF.

The rearrangement uses TRBV30 and TRBJ1-4; D gene ambiguous. This CDR3 region has 12 residues. The germline gives CDR1 GTSNPN, CDR2 SVGIG (reference sequence). V was pared by 5 bases and J by 4 bases, with 8 bases between. The CDR3 nucleotides are TGTGCCTGGGCCCGGCATAATGAAAAACTGTTTTTT. It encodes CAWARHNEKLFF.

With respect to this clone: Other nucleotide sequences in the sample specify the same CDR3. V usage is TRBV5-1 and J usage is TRBJ2-7; TRBD1 aligns across 7 bases. The CDR3 spans 13 residues. Trimming cost V 3 bases and J 4 bases; bases outside gene matches: 4. CDR1 and CDR2 from the germline V gene are SGHRS and YFSETQ. The CDR3 here is CASSSTGSYEQYF. For the CDR3, the DNA is TGCGCCAGCAGCTCGACAGGGTCGTACGAGCAGTACTTC.

The rearrangement joins TRBV15 to TRBJ2-3; 7 bases agree with TRBD2. Losses at the gene ends were 0 bases for V and 0 bases for J; bases not matched to a gene: 15. CDR1 is LNHNV and CDR2 is YYDKDF in the germline V gene (reference sequence). This CDR3 has 20 amino acids. Here the CDR3 DNA reads TGTGCCACCAGCAGAGATTGGACCCGCGGGGCTAGCGGTAGCACAGATACGCAGTATTTT. It encodes CATSRDWTRGASGSTDTQYF.

The chain is built from TRBV7-6 and TRBJ1-4; no firm D call. The CDR3 length is 14 residues. Per the germline V gene, CDR1 is SGHVS and CDR2 is FNYEAQ. V lost 1 base and J lost 2, with 5 bases in between. The CDR3 sequence is CASSLEPTNEKLFF. The CDR3 DNA reads as TGTGCCAGCAGCTTAGAACCGACTAATGAAAAACTGTTTTTT.

This chain links TRBV7-9 with TRBJ2-2; D is perhaps TRBD2 (5 bases). The CDR3 covers 16 residues. V was cut by 2 bases and J by 1 base, with 11 bases left in between. Looked up from germline, CDR1 is SEHNR and CDR2 is FQNEAQ (reference sequence). The CDR3 sequence is CASSLKASGNTGELFF. DNA of the CDR3: TGTGCCAGCAGCTTAAAGGCCAGCGGGAACACCGGGGAGCTGTTTTTT.

V is TRBV10-3 and J is TRBJ2-1; TRBD2 aligns across 12 bases. J lost 9 bases, V lost 6 bases, and 6 bases had no gene match. Per the germline V gene, CDR1 is ENHRY and CDR2 is SYGVKD. CDR3 size: 14 residues. The CDR3 sequence: CAISASGRDGEQFF. CDR3 DNA sequence: TGTGCCATCAGCGCTAGCGGGAGGGATGGTGAGCAGTTCTTC.

J is TRBJ2-5 and V is TRBV5-1, with TRBD2 identical over 7 bases. Germline loops: CDR1 SGHRS, CDR2 YFSETQ. Losses at the gene ends were 5 bases for V and 5 bases for J; bases not matched to a gene: 12. The CDR3 is 15 amino acids. The CDR3 here is CASRSFLGGMETQYF. The CDR3, as DNA: TGCGCCAGCAGGTCTTTTCTCGGGGGGATGGAGACCCAGTACTTC.

This chain joins TRBV19 and TRBJ2-2, with D perhaps matching TRBD2 (5 bases). Germline V gene sequence: CDR1 LNHDA, CDR2 SQIVND (reference sequence). CDR3 size: 16 residues. Between the trimmed V and J ends, which lost 7 bases and 2 bases, there was a span of 17 bases. The DNA for the CDR3 is TGTGCCAGTACCCCGGACTGGTTTCGAAACACCGGGGAGCTGTTTTTT. Protein product: CASTPDWFRNTGELFF.

The genes are TRBV30 and TRBJ2-5, with a possible D match to TRBD1 (6 bases). CDR3 length: 14 residues. Between the trimmed V and J ends, which lost 0 bases and 5 bases, there was a span of 13 bases. The V gene's germline CDR1 is GTSNPN and CDR2 SVGIG (reference sequence). The CDR3 nucleotides read TGTGCCTGGAGTGTCAGGGGATCTCCGGAGACCCAGTACTTC. Its translation: CAWSVRGSPETQYF. Together with reference TRBV30 and TRBJ2-5, the CDR3 gives the full variable domain: SQTIHQWPATLVQPVGSPLSLECTVEGTSNPNLYWYRQAAGRGLQLLFYSVGIGQISSEVPQNLSASRPQDRQFILSSKKLLLSDSGFYLCAWSVRGSPETQYFGPGTRLLVL.

The chain combines TRBV4-3 with TRBJ2-3; D tentatively fits TRBD1 or TRBD2 (5 bases each). V shed 5 bases and J shed 8 bases, with 17 bases lying between them. CDR1 is LGHNA and CDR2 is YSLEER in the germline V gene. The CDR3 consists of 14 residues. DNA for the CDR3: TGCGCCAGCAGCTACGAAAGGGGCGGGCGTACGCAGTATTTT. Translation: CASSYERGGRTQYF.

The chain employs TRBV7-9 and TRBJ2-7; 8 nucleotides line up with TRBD2. Germline values: CDR1 SEHNR, CDR2 FQNEAQ (reference sequence). This CDR3 is built from 18 residues. The J segment lost 0 bases and the V segment lost 2 bases, leaving 12 bases of the junction unmatched. The CDR3 DNA reads TGTGCCAGCAGCTTAACAGTTTTAGGTCTAGCGGGCTCCTACGAGCAGTACTTC. Translating gives CASSLTVLGLAGSYEQYF.

This clone was observed at least ten times. The same CDR3 is also encoded by other DNA sequences in this sample. The chain has TRBV29-1 and TRBJ2-7; the match to TRBD2 covers 7 bases. Unmatched junction bases numbered 8, after V lost 7 bases and J lost 2 bases. The CDR3 is made up of 13 amino acids. CDR1 and CDR2 from the germline V gene are SQVTM and ANQGSEA. In nucleotides, the CDR3 is TGCAGCGCTGCGGGAGTCCTGGCCTACGAGCAGTACTTC. This codes for CSAAGVLAYEQYF.

The rearrangement links TRBV29-1 to TRBJ2-1; 9 bases are shared with TRBD2. This CDR3 is built from 16 residues. The germline V gene encodes CDR1 SQVTM and CDR2 ANQGSEA. Unmatched junction bases numbered 8, after V lost 3 bases and J lost 2 bases. CDR3 amino acids: CSVEDFLAGTYNEQFF. DNA for the CDR3: TGCAGCGTTGAGGATTTTCTAGCGGGAACCTACAATGAGCAGTTCTTC.

The V call is TRBV6-5, the J call TRBJ1-5; 9 positions agree with TRBD1. The CDR3 length is 14 residues. V trimming: 5 bases; J trimming: 5 bases; junction bases outside the gene matches: 4. Germline CDR1 MNHEY, CDR2 SVGAGI. This chain's CDR3 is CASSRQGVYQPQHF. For the CDR3, the DNA is TGTGCCAGCAGTCGACAGGGGGTGTATCAGCCCCAGCATTTT.

The V call is TRBV18, the J call TRBJ1-2; D gene unclear. Trimming shortened V by 3 bases and J by 7 bases, and 12 bases separated the two germline ends. Germline CDR1 is KGHSH and CDR2 is LQKENI. This CDR3 has 13 amino acids. The DNA of the CDR3 is TGTGCCAGCTCACCGGAGAACGGCAGTGGCTACACCTTC. It encodes CASSPENGSGYTF.

This chain links TRBV15 with TRBJ2-3, with 9 bases identical to TRBD2. Germline CDR1 is LNHNV and CDR2 is YYDKDF (reference sequence). J was trimmed by 2 bases and V by 2 bases; bases with no gene match: 5. This CDR3 contains 16 residues. In nucleotides, the CDR3 is TGTGCCACCAGCAGACTGAGCGGGAGGTCCACAGATACGCAGTATTTT. This gives the protein CATSRLSGRSTDTQYF.

As for this clone: The same CDR3 arises from other DNA sequences in this sample as well. The chain has TRBV5-1 and TRBJ2-3, with 13 bases that match TRBD2. Germline V gene lookup returns CDR1 SGHRS and CDR2 YFSETQ. V lost 3 bases, J lost 0 bases, and 1 base stayed unmatched. CDR3 length: 16 amino acids. CDR3 DNA sequence: TGCGCCAGCAGCTGGGGACTAGCGGGAAGCACAGATACGCAGTATTTT. Translating it yields CASSWGLAGSTDTQYF.

The chain recombines TRBV14 with TRBJ2-3; D uncertain. Trimming left V 0 bases short and J 6 bases short, with 7 bases between. Looked up from germline, CDR1 is SGHDN and CDR2 is FVKESK. The CDR3 extends over 13 amino acids. CDR3 DNA: TGTGCCAGCAGCCAAGATTATGGCGATACGCAGTATTTT. This gives the protein CASSQDYGDTQYF.

The V gene is TRBV5-4, the J gene TRBJ2-5; 9 bases are a match to TRBD1. J was trimmed by 5 bases and V by 2 bases; bases with no gene match: 7. The V gene's germline CDR1 is SGHNT and CDR2 YYREEE (reference sequence). The length of the CDR3 is 15 residues. The DNA of the CDR3 is TGTGCCAGCAGCTTCGGTCGACAGGGGGGGGAGACCCAGTACTTC. It is translated as CASSFGRQGGETQYF.

The rearrangement uses TRBV5-1 and TRBJ2-3; TRBD1 aligns across 7 bases. In germline, CDR1 is SGHRS, CDR2 YFSETQ. The CDR3 is made up of 15 amino acids. The J segment lost 0 bases and the V segment lost 2 bases, leaving 3 bases of the junction unmatched. CDR3 bases: TGCGCCAGCAGCTTAATACAGGGGAGCACAGATACGCAGTATTTT. Translation: CASSLIQGSTDTQYF.